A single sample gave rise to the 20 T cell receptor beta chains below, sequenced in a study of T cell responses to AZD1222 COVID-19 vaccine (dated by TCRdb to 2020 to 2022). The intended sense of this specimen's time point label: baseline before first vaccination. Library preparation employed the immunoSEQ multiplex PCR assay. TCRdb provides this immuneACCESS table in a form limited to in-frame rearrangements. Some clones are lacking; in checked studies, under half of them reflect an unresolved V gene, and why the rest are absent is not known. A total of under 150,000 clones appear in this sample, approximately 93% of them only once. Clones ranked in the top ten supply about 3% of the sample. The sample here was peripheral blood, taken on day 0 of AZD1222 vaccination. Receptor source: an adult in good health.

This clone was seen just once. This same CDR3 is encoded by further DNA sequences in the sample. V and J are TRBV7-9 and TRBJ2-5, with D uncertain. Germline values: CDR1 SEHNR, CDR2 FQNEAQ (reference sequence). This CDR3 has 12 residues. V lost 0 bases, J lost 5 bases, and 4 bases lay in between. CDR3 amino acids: CASSLAGETQYF. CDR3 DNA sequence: TGTGCCAGCAGCTTAGCGGGGGAGACCCAGTACTTC.

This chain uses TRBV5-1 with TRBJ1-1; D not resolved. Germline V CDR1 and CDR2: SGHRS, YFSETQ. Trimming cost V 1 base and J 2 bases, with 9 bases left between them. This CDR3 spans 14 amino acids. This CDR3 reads CASSLLQANTEAFF. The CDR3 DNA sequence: TGCGCCAGCAGCTTGTTACAAGCTAACACTGAAGCTTTCTTT.

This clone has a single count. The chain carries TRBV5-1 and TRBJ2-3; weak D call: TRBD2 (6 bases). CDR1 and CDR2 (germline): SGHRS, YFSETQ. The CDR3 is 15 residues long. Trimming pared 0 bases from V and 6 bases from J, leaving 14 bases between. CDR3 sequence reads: CASSLVGSGEDTQYF. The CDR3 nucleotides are TGCGCCAGCAGCTTGGTAGGTAGCGGTGAGGATACGCAGTATTTT.

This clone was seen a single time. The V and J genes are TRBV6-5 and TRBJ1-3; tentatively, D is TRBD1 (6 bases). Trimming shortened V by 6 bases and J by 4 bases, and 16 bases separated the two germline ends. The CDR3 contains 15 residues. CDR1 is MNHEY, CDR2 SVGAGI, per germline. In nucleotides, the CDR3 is TGTGCCAGCAGCCTAGGGGGGCGAAAAGGAAACACCATATATTTT. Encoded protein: CASSLGGRKGNTIYF.

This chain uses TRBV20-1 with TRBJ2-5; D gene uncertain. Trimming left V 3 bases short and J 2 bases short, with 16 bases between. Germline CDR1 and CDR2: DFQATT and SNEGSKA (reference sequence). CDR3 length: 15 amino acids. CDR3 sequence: CSASVFWQNQETQYF. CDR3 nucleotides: TGCAGTGCTAGTGTTTTCTGGCAGAATCAAGAGACCCAGTACTTC.

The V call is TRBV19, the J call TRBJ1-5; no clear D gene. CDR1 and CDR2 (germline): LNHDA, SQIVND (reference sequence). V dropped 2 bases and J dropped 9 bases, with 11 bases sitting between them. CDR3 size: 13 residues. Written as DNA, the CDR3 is TGTGCCAGTAGTATACGTCCCGGGTGGCCCCAGCATTTT. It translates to CASSIRPGWPQHF.

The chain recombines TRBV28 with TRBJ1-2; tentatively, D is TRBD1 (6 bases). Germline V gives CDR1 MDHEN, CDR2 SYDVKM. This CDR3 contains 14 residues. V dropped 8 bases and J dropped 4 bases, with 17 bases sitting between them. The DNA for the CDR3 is TGTGCCAGCGCCCCACGAGGACAGCGCTATGGCTACACCTTC. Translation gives CASAPRGQRYGYTF.

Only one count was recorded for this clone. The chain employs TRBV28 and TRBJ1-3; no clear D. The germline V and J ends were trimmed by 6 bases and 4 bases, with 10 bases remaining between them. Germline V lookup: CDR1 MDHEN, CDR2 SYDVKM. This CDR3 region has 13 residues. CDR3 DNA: TGTGCCAGCAGAACGGTACAGGGAAACACCATATATTTT. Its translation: CASRTVQGNTIYF. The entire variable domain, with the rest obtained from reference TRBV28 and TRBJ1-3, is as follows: DVKVTQSSRYLVKRTGEKVFLECVQDMDHENMFWYRQDPGLGLRLIYFSYDVKMKEKGDIPEGYSVSREKKERFSLILESASTNQTSMYLCASRTVQGNTIYFGEGSWLTVV.

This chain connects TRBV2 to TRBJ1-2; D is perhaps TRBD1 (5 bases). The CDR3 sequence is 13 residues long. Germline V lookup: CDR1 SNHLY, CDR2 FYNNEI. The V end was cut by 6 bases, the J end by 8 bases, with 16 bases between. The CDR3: CASRAWNRDGYTF. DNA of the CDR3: TGTGCCAGCAGGGCCTGGAATAGGGACGGCTACACCTTC.

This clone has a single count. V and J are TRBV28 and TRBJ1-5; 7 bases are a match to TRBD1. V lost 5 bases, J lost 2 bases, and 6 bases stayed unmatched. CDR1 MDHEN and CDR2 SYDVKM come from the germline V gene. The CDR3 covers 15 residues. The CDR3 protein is CASSTQGGGNQPQHF. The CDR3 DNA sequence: TGTGCCAGCAGTACCCAGGGGGGAGGCAATCAGCCCCAGCATTTT. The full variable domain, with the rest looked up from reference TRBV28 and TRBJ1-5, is DVKVTQSSRYLVKRTGEKVFLECVQDMDHENMFWYRQDPGLGLRLIYFSYDVKMKEKGDIPEGYSVSREKKERFSLILESASTNQTSMYLCASSTQGGGNQPQHFGDGTRLSIL.

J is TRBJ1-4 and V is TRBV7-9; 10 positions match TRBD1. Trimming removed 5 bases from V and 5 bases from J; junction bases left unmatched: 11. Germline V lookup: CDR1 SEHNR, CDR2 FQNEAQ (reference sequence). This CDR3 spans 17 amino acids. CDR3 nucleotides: TGTGCCAGCAGCCTTCGAACCGGGACAGGGGTAAATGAAAAACTGTTTTTT. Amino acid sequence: CASSLRTGTGVNEKLFF.

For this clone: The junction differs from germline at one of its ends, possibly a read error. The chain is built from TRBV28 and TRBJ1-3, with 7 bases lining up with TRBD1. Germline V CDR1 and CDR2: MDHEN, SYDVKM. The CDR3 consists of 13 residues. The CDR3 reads CASRGTVGNTIYF. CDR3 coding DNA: TGTGCAAGCAGGGGGACAGTGGGAAACACCATATATTTT.

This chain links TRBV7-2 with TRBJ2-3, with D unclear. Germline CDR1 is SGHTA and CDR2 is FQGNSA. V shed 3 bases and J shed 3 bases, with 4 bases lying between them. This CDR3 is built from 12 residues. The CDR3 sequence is CASSLPTDTQYF. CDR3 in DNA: TGTGCCAGCAGCTTGCCGACAGATACGCAGTATTTT.

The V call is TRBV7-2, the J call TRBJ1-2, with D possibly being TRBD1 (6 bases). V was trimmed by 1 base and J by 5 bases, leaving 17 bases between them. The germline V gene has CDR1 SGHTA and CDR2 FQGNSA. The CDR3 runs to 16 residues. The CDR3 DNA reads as TGTGCCAGCAGCTTAGGAGGGGGGGCGCAAGGGTATGGCTACACCTTC. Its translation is CASSLGGGAQGYGYTF.

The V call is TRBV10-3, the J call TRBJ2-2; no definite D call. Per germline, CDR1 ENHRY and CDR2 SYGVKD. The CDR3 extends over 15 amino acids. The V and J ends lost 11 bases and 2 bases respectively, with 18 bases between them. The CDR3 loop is CASKTGSANTGELFF. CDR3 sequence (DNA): TGTGCCTCAAAAACTGGGTCTGCCAACACCGGGGAGCTGTTTTTT.

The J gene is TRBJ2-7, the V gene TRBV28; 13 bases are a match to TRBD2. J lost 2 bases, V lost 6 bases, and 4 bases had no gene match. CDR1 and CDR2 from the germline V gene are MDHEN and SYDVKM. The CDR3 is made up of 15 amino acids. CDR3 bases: TGTGCCAGCAGCGGACTAGCGGGAGTCGCCTACGAGCAGTACTTC. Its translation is CASSGLAGVAYEQYF.

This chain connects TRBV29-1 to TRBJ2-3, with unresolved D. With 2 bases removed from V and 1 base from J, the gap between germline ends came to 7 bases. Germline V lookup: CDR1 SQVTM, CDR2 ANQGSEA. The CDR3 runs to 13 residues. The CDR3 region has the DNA TGCAGCGTTGAAAAGTTGGGCACAGATACGCAGTATTTT. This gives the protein CSVEKLGTDTQYF.

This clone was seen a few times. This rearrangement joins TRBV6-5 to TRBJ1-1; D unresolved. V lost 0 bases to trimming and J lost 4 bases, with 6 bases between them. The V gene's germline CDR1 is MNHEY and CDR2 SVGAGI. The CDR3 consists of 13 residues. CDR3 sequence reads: CASSYSRGTEAFF. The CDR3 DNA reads TGTGCCAGCAGTTACTCTCGGGGCACTGAAGCTTTCTTT.

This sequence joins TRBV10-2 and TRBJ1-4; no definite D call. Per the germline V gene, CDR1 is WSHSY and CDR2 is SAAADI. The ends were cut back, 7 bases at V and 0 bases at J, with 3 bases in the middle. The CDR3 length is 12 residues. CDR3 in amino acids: CASTATNEKLFF. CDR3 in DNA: TGCGCCAGCACAGCAACTAATGAAAAACTGTTTTTT.

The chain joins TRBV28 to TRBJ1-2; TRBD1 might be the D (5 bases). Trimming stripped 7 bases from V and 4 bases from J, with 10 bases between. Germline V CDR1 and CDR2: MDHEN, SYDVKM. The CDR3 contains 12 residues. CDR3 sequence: CASTTGLYGYTF. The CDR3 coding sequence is TGTGCCAGCACCACAGGCCTCTATGGCTACACCTTC.